The present entry profiles one T cell receptor (beta chain) with its context. The sample is drawn from a study of PD-1 blockade in classical Hodgkin lymphoma. V gave up 2 bases and J gave up 4 bases, with 15 bases separating them. Germline lookup yields CDR1 SGHTA and CDR2 FQGNSA. The CDR3 contains 16 residues. Assay: immunoSEQ multiplex PCR; the TCRdb copy retains only in-frame clones and omits some. The sample has 40,000 to 45,000 clones; over 55% are singletons. Relapse was seen in all patients after autologous stem cell transplantation, and brentuximab vedotin exposure was variable. The V gene is TRBV7-2, the J gene TRBJ1-5, with a tentative D call TRBD1 (5 bases). The input for sequencing was peripheral blood mononuclear cells (PBMCs), taken at baseline. This receptor was identified in a human donor with classical Hodgkin lymphoma. The CDR3 DNA follows: TGTGCCAGCAGCTTATTGCCCCAGACAGTTAATCAGCCCCAGCATTTT. Protein: CASSLLPQTVNQPQHF.